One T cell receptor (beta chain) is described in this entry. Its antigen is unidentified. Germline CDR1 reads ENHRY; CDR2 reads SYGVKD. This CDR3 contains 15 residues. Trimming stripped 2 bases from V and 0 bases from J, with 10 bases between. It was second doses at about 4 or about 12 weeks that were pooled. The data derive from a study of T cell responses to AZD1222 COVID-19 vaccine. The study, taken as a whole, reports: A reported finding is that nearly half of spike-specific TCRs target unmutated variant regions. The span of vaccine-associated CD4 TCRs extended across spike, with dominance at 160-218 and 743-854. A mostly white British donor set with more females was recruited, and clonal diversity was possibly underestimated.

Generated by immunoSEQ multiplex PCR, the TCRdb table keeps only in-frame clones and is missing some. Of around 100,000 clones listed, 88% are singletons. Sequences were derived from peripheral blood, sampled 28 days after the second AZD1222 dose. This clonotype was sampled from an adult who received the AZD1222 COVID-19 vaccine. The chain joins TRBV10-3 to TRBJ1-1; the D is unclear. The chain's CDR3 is CAISEIWVVNTEAFF. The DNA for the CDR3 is TGTGCCATCAGTGAGATATGGGTGGTGAACACTGAAGCTTTCTTT.